This is a list of T cell receptor beta chains from one sample in a study of spatial heterogeneity in lung cancer. TCRdb reprocessed the 5' RACE reads via MiXCR and lists one record per CDR3 protein. The data show roughly 80,000 distinct CDR3 sequences, with 8% seen just once and roughly 7% held by the top ten. Sequenced material: PBMCs, taken at surgery. These receptors came from a male donor with early-stage non-small cell lung cancer. CDR3s include the opening cysteine and the closing phenylalanine or tryptophan.

v_gene	j_gene	CDR3aa
TRBV20-1	TRBJ1-2	CSPRRQGPTNYGYTF
TRBV20-1	TRBJ2-1	CSADIYNEQFF
TRBV20-1	TRBJ1-2	CSAPGDDYGYTF
TRBV6-6	TRBJ2-7	CASSYSTVSDEQYF
TRBV4-3	TRBJ2-7	CASSQVVSYEQYF
TRBV6-2/TRBV6-3	TRBJ2-1	CASSFYNEQFF
TRBV5-1	TRBJ2-7	CASRPPGTSSDEQYF
TRBV10-3	TRBJ2-2	CATKGPANTGELFF
TRBV12-3/TRBV12-4	TRBJ1-6	CASSLISPDSPLHF
TRBV5-1	TRBJ2-3	CASRVQASSDTQYF
TRBV6-5	TRBJ2-1	CASSYVGLAGGGNEQFF
TRBV4-1	TRBJ1-1	CASSQPTGLLGNTEAFF
TRBV19	TRBJ2-5	CASSIWTGRGETQYF
TRBV5-1	TRBJ2-7	CASSTNRDRGDGKQYF
TRBV24-1	TRBJ1-1	CATSASGSGNTEAFF
TRBV7-8	TRBJ2-4	CASSFRTGGDIQYF
TRBV12-3/TRBV12-4	TRBJ1-2	CASRLNGGSGYTF
TRBV20-1	TRBJ1-4	CGALGHHNEKLFF
TRBV7-9	TRBJ1-6	CASSLGSSPLHF
TRBV12-3/TRBV12-4	TRBJ2-4	CASSSPKGTVKNIQYF
TRBV20-1	TRBJ2-1	CSASLGGPYNEQFF
TRBV19	TRBJ2-5	CASSTGLADQETQYF
TRBV20-1	TRBJ2-3	CSARDPYTDTQYF
TRBV5-4	TRBJ2-1	CASSFRTSGSDEQFF
TRBV5-1	TRBJ1-1	CASSTGVYTEAFF
TRBV20-1	TRBJ2-3	CSAALSGSTDTQYF
TRBV5-5	TRBJ2-5	CASSLEGKETQYF
TRBV6-6	TRBJ1-6	CASSSQTGGLSPLHF
TRBV6-1	TRBJ1-2	CASSAQGDGYTF
TRBV5-1	TRBJ2-1	CASSFGLLSYNEQFF
TRBV5-1	TRBJ2-7	CASSLVLDGARSYEQYF
TRBV19	TRBJ2-3	CASSPGQGPNTQYF
TRBV5-8	TRBJ1-2	CASSRNTDTGVYGYTF
TRBV7-9	TRBJ1-2	CASSSWGEDGYTF
TRBV10-3	TRBJ1-1	CAISEGVGVGTEAFF
TRBV19	TRBJ2-3	CASTPAASTDTQYF
TRBV20-1	TRBJ1-1	CSAREGAAEAFF
TRBV5-6	TRBJ1-5	CASSPQEGRPQHF
TRBV12-3/TRBV12-4	TRBJ2-1	CASSPTSGDYNEQFF
TRBV7-9	TRBJ2-5	CATSLSGEETQYF
TRBV12-3/TRBV12-4	TRBJ2-2	CASSFTSVVGELFF
TRBV27	TRBJ2-7	CASSPSSGDYSYEQYF
TRBV4-1	TRBJ2-1	CASSQGAGVWNEQFF
TRBV7-2	TRBJ2-1	CASSLAAGLGNEQFF
TRBV5-1	TRBJ2-3	CASSRDPDTQYF
TRBV29-1	TRBJ1-1	CSVDGLIGFPEAFF
TRBV19	TRBJ2-7	CASGSGIGGYEQYF
TRBV19	TRBJ1-2	CASSIPGGANYGYTF
TRBV2	TRBJ2-1	CASSTPRGNEQFF
TRBV6-5	TRBJ1-5	CASSRQGLADQPQHF
TRBV3-1	TRBJ2-1	CASSQVAGSTNEQFF
TRBV12-3/TRBV12-4	TRBJ2-7	CASSLGTGGPYEQYF
TRBV7-6	TRBJ2-1	CASSLGGVWYNEQFF
TRBV6-6	TRBJ1-5	CASSQSALGQPQHF
TRBV15	TRBJ1-3	CATSRDVGVNTIYF
TRBV4-3	TRBJ2-5	CASSQALGASGNKGETQYF
TRBV7-2	TRBJ1-3	CASSLAGLPSGNTIYF
TRBV6-2/TRBV6-3	TRBJ1-5	CASRHTGTGGQPQHF